Following are 30 T cell receptor beta chains from one sample sequenced in a study of regulatory T cells in long-lasting Graves disease. To make TCR beta libraries, researchers used iRepertoire HTBI primers and Arm-PCR of CDR3 regions. TCRdb re-derived calls from the multiplex PCR reads in MiXCR, one entry per CDR3 protein. The sample has about 500,000 distinct CDR3 sequences, 15% to 20% seen once. Time point in this sample: newly diagnosed GD, antithyroid drugs for less than 3 months. The TCR library used RNA extracted from PBMCs. These data were likewise used in another study, on T cells in Graves' hyperthyroidism and ophthalmopathy.

The sample consisted of peripheral blood mononuclear cells (PBMCs), taken at new diagnosis, from a patient treated with antithyroid drugs. All receptors come from a man in his forties with Graves disease.

This clonotype turned up a few times. The gene calls are TRBV10-3 and TRBJ1-5; D is uncertain. The germline V gene encodes CDR1 ENHRY and CDR2 SYGVKD. The CDR3 has 12 residues. Trimming removed 2 bases from V and 6 bases from J, with 5 bases in between. The CDR3 region is CAISENSQPQHF. CDR3 nucleotides: TGTGCCATCAGTGAGAATAGTCAGCCCCAGCATTTT.

The chain has TRBV4-2 and TRBJ2-7, with D tentatively TRBD2 (6 bases). Trimming shortened V by 2 bases and J by 0 bases, and 11 bases separated the two germline ends. The CDR3 has 15 residues. Germline V gene data show CDR1 as LGHNA and CDR2 as YNFKEQ. The CDR3 DNA reads TGTGCCAGCAGCCAACGGCTAGCGAACTCCTACGAGCAGTACTTC. Protein: CASSQRLANSYEQYF.

The chain is built from TRBV27 and TRBJ2-3, with 11 bases aligning to TRBD2. Germline loops: CDR1 MNHEY, CDR2 SMNVEV (reference sequence). The CDR3 covers 18 residues. With V trimmed by 2 bases and J by 3 bases, 10 bases remained unmatched. CDR3 bases: TGTGCCAGCAGTTTAAGGTTACTAGCGGGAGATGGGACAGATACGCAGTATTTT. This translates into CASSLRLLAGDGTDTQYF.

This clonotype was detected ten times or more. The V and J genes are TRBV29-1 and TRBJ2-3; TRBD2 matches at 9 bases. The ends lost 2 bases at V and 7 bases at J; junction bases unmatched: 10. The CDR3 is 15 residues long. Germline assignment: CDR1 SQVTM and CDR2 ANQGSEA. In DNA form, the CDR3 reads TGCAGCGTTGAATTAGGGACTAGCCCACAGAATACGCAGTATTTT. This gives the protein CSVELGTSPQNTQYF.

Many counts were recorded for this clonotype. This chain joins TRBV28 and TRBJ1-2; the match to TRBD1 covers 7 bases. The V segment lost 1 base and the J segment 5 bases; nucleotides outside the gene matches: 7. Germline loops: CDR1 MDHEN, CDR2 SYDVKM. This CDR3 is 15 amino acids long. The DNA for the CDR3 is TGTGCCAGCAGTTTATCCCCAGGGGGGCTATATGGCTACACCTTC. Protein sequence: CASSLSPGGLYGYTF.

The table lists this clonotype with many counts. V usage is TRBV5-1 and J usage is TRBJ2-3; TRBD2 agrees at 13 bases. Trimming removed 3 bases from V and 5 bases from J; junction bases left unmatched: 3. The CDR3 has 15 residues. Germline-derived CDR1 and CDR2 are SGHRS and YFSETQ. CDR3 sequence reads: CASSSGLAGVDTQYF. The CDR3, as DNA: TGCGCCAGCAGCTCCGGACTAGCGGGAGTAGATACGCAGTATTTT.

The chain recombines TRBV29-1 with TRBJ2-1; TRBD1 matches at 7 bases. V shed 7 bases, J shed 9 bases, and the junction held 9 bases outside the gene matches. CDR3 length: 12 amino acids. The germline V gene encodes CDR1 SQVTM and CDR2 ANQGSEA. Here the CDR3 DNA reads TGCAGCGCCAGGACAGGCCGAAGTGAGCAGTTCTTC. It is translated as CSARTGRSEQFF.

This clonotype appeared many times. The chain carries TRBV30 and TRBJ1-5; the match to TRBD1 covers 8 bases. V shed 1 base, J shed 2 bases, and the junction held 7 bases outside the gene matches. Germline V gene lookup returns CDR1 GTSNPN and CDR2 SVGIG (reference sequence). This CDR3 comprises 16 residues. For the CDR3, the DNA is TGTGCCTGGAGTGCGAACAGGGGGGGAGGCAATCAGCCCCAGCATTTT. This translates into CAWSANRGGGNQPQHF.

This clonotype was counted at least ten times. CDR3 protein: CASSFGLTRDYEQYF. DNA of the CDR3: TGTGCCAGCAGTTTTGGACTCACGAGAGACTACGAGCAGTACTTC. The chain employs TRBV28 and TRBJ2-7, with D possibly TRBD2 on 5 matching bases. The CDR3 length is 15 residues. The ends were cut back, 3 bases at V and 3 bases at J, with 15 bases in the middle. Germline values: CDR1 MDHEN, CDR2 SYDVKM. Full variable domain (missing parts from reference TRBV28 and TRBJ2-7): DVKVTQSSRYLVKRTGEKVFLECVQDMDHENMFWYRQDPGLGLRLIYFSYDVKMKEKGDIPEGYSVSREKKERFSLILESASTNQTSMYLCASSFGLTRDYEQYFGPGTRLTVT.

The chain combines TRBV7-8 with TRBJ1-1; TRBD1 aligns across 7 bases. V dropped 6 bases and J dropped 2; count of bases not matched to a gene: 9. Germline CDR1 and CDR2: SGHVS and FQNEAQ. The CDR3 runs 15 residues. DNA for the CDR3: TGTGCCAGCAGAGGCCAGGGGGTCCTCAACACTGAAGCTTTCTTT. It translates to CASRGQGVLNTEAFF.

This clonotype was seen repeatedly, ten times or more. J is TRBJ1-1 and V is TRBV20-1; the D is unclear. CDR1 is DFQATT, CDR2 SNEGSKA, per germline (reference sequence). CDR3 length: 13 amino acids. V was clipped by 2 bases and J by 1 base, with 8 bases between them. Here the CDR3 reads CSARYPANTEAFF. DNA for the CDR3: TGCAGTGCTAGATACCCAGCGAACACTGAAGCTTTCTTT.

The rearrangement links TRBV7-9 to TRBJ1-2, with 10 bases aligning to TRBD1. The CDR3 contains 16 residues. Trimming at V came to 5 bases and at J to 4 bases, leaving 10 bases not matched to a gene. Germline loops: CDR1 SEHNR, CDR2 FQNEAQ (reference sequence). CDR3 sequence: CASSTSDRGHSYGYTF. DNA for the CDR3: TGTGCCAGCAGCACTAGCGACAGGGGGCATAGCTATGGCTACACCTTC.

This clonotype appeared a few times. The V call is TRBV14, the J call TRBJ1-2; D not resolved. Germline V CDR1 and CDR2: SGHDN, FVKESK. This CDR3 has 16 amino acids. The V and J ends lost 4 bases and 1 base respectively, with 16 bases between them. The CDR3 sequence is CASSPTREGNNYGYTF. For the CDR3, the DNA is TGTGCCAGCAGCCCAACAAGGGAGGGAAATAACTATGGCTACACCTTC.

This clonotype was seen at least ten times. This chain uses TRBV2 with TRBJ1-4, with D unresolved. The CDR3 spans 14 residues. Trimming shortened V by 1 base and J by 8 bases, and 11 bases separated the two germline ends. The germline V gene has CDR1 SNHLY and CDR2 FYNNEI. The CDR3 DNA follows: TGTGCCAGCAGTGAAGACCGGGTTCGGGAAAAACTGTTTTTT. It translates to CASSEDRVREKLFF.

This clonotype was seen repeatedly, ten times or more. V usage is TRBV24-1 and J usage is TRBJ2-5, with 12 bases matching TRBD1. Germline V lookup: CDR1 KGHDR, CDR2 SFDVKD. The V segment lost 3 bases and the J segment 5 bases; nucleotides outside the gene matches: 6. This CDR3 spans 16 amino acids. CDR3 in amino acids: CATSDMGQGAGETQYF. Here the CDR3 DNA reads TGTGCCACCAGTGATATGGGACAGGGGGCAGGGGAGACCCAGTACTTC.

V usage is TRBV4-3 and J usage is TRBJ2-2, with D possibly being TRBD2 (6 bases). V lost 0 bases, J lost 5 bases, and 10 bases lay in between. The CDR3 is 15 residues long. Germline V gene data show CDR1 as LGHNA and CDR2 as YSLEER. CDR3 protein: CASSQEMAGTGELFF. The CDR3 region has the DNA TGCGCCAGCAGCCAAGAAATGGCGGGGACCGGGGAGCTGTTTTTT.

There are many counts of this clonotype. The chain joins TRBV24-1 to TRBJ2-7; a possible D gene is TRBD2 (6 bases). CDR3 length equals 14 residues. The germline V gene encodes CDR1 KGHDR and CDR2 SFDVKD. Trimming shortened V by 6 bases and J by 7 bases, and 18 bases separated the two germline ends. CDR3 sequence reads: CATSYAGRIMEQYF. The CDR3 bases are TGTGCCACCAGTTATGCCGGGAGAATAATGGAGCAGTACTTC.

This clonotype appeared a few times. This chain uses TRBV5-1 with TRBJ1-2; 8 positions agree with TRBD1. V was pared by 4 bases and J by 7 bases, with 12 bases of the junction left unmatched. From germline, CDR1 is SGHRS and CDR2 YFSETQ. This CDR3 is 15 amino acids long. As DNA, the CDR3 is TGCGCCAGCAGCCCGGTGGCAGGGGGCCCTCTTGGCTACACCTTC. This translates into CASSPVAGGPLGYTF.

This clonotype was seen a few times. CDR3 nucleotides: TGTGCCAGCAGCCCTAAAACCCCCGGGGAGCTGTTTTTT. Encoded protein: CASSPKTPGELFF. The chain is built from TRBV12-3 or TRBV12-4 and TRBJ2-2; D not certain. The CDR3 covers 13 residues. Between the trimmed V and J ends, which lost 6 bases and 6 bases, there was a span of 11 bases.

This clonotype came up many times. The chain carries TRBV10-3 and TRBJ2-1, with D tentatively TRBD1 (6 bases). The germline V and J ends were trimmed by 8 bases and 4 bases, with 12 bases remaining between them. This CDR3 has 13 residues. The V gene's germline CDR1 is ENHRY and CDR2 SYGVKD. CDR3 protein: CAIDTGNYNEQFF. In nucleotides, the CDR3 is TGTGCCATCGATACAGGGAATTACAATGAGCAGTTCTTC.

There are many counts of this clonotype. This chain uses TRBV6-1 with TRBJ2-3, with a possible D match to TRBD2 (6 bases). The ends were cut back, 8 bases at V and 5 bases at J, with 17 bases in the middle. The CDR3 has 14 amino acids. CDR1 and CDR2 from the germline V gene are MNHNS and SASEGT. The CDR3 coding sequence is TGTGCCAGCGGAGGCCAGCGGGTCGGAGATACGCAGTATTTT. This codes for CASGGQRVGDTQYF.

This clonotype was seen ten or more times. This chain connects TRBV13 to TRBJ2-3; D possibly corresponds to TRBD2 (5 bases). CDR1 is PRHDT and CDR2 is FYEKMQ in the germline V gene (reference sequence). V lost 5 bases, J lost 0 bases, and 15 bases lay in between. The CDR3 extends over 16 amino acids. The chain's CDR3 is CASSPGPAESTDTQYF. The CDR3 DNA reads TGTGCCAGCAGCCCAGGCCCAGCGGAGAGCACAGATACGCAGTATTTT.

This clonotype was seen at least ten times. The DNA for the CDR3 is TGTGCCAGCAGCCAAGTAACCGAGCAGTACTTC. Translated: CASSQVTEQYF. This chain joins TRBV14 and TRBJ2-7, with D unclear. This CDR3 contains 11 residues. V was clipped by 1 base and J by 6 bases, with 4 bases between them. CDR1 and CDR2 from the germline V gene are SGHDN and FVKESK.

Many counts were recorded for this clonotype. The chain joins TRBV12-3 or TRBV12-4 to TRBJ2-2; D is undetermined. The CDR3 sequence is 16 residues long. V lost 4 bases to trimming and J lost 0 bases, with 12 bases between them. DNA of the CDR3: TGTGCCAGCAGTTCCCGACCCCCTTCGAACACCGGGGAGCTGTTTTTT. Its protein is CASSSRPPSNTGELFF.

This clonotype was recorded many times. The chain links TRBV28 to TRBJ2-3, with TRBD1 as a possible D gene (6 bases). V gave up 8 bases and J gave up 0 bases, with 12 bases separating them. Germline V gene sequence: CDR1 MDHEN, CDR2 SYDVKM. This CDR3 spans 14 amino acids. The CDR3: CASGGRTSTDTQYF. In nucleotides, the CDR3 is TGTGCCAGCGGGGGCAGAACTAGCACAGATACGCAGTATTTT. Combining the CDR3 with reference TRBV28 and TRBJ2-3 gives the whole variable domain DVKVTQSSRYLVKRTGEKVFLECVQDMDHENMFWYRQDPGLGLRLIYFSYDVKMKEKGDIPEGYSVSREKKERFSLILESASTNQTSMYLCASGGRTSTDTQYFGPGTRLTVL.

This clonotype was counted many times. As DNA, the CDR3 is TGTGCCAGCAGTCCTGGGGCCGGGGAGCTGTTTTTT. Translating it yields CASSPGAGELFF. The rearrangement joins TRBV7-8 to TRBJ2-2; D ambiguous. The CDR3 extends over 12 amino acids. Germline V lookup: CDR1 SGHVS, CDR2 FQNEAQ. Trimming cost V 6 bases and J 6 bases, with 8 bases left between them.

This clonotype was counted a few times. V gene TRBV5-4 combines with J gene TRBJ2-7; D unclear. The CDR3 loop spans 15 amino acids. The germline V gene encodes CDR1 SGHNT and CDR2 YYREEE (reference sequence). V shed 3 bases and J shed 3 bases, with 16 bases lying between them. The CDR3 DNA reads TGTGCCAGCAGCTCGGCCCCCGACACACTCTACGAGCAGTACTTC. Its protein is CASSSAPDTLYEQYF.

As for this clonotype: One junction end disagrees with the germline gene, perhaps due to a read error. The J gene is TRBJ2-5, the V gene TRBV7-3, with D uncertain. Germline CDR1 and CDR2: SGHTA and FQGTGA. The CDR3 contains 13 residues. CDR3 region: CGSSLGLEETQYF. CDR3 nucleotides: TGTGGCAGCAGCTTAGGGCTGGAAGAGACCCAGTACTTC.

This clonotype was found many times. The genes are TRBV20-1 and TRBJ2-3; D unclear. The V end was cut by 0 bases, the J end by 0 bases, with 10 bases between. CDR3 length: 15 amino acids. The germline V gene has CDR1 DFQATT and CDR2 SNEGSKA (reference sequence). CDR3 DNA: TGCAGTGCTAGAGAGCTCCAGTGGAGCACAGATACGCAGTATTTT. Translation: CSARELQWSTDTQYF.

The J gene is TRBJ1-2, the V gene TRBV14; 8 nucleotides align to TRBD1. From germline, CDR1 is SGHDN and CDR2 FVKESK. V was pared by 7 bases and J by 1 base, with 14 bases of the junction left unmatched. The CDR3 is made up of 17 amino acids. CDR3 nucleotides: TGTGCCAGCAACTCGGACAGGGACAGTGGGGGTAACTATGGCTACACCTTC. This sequence encodes CASNSDRDSGGNYGYTF.